The source of this T cell receptor beta chain is a study of radiotherapy plus CTLA-4 blockade in lung cancer. Across the whole study: An objective response was seen in 15% to 20% of patients, and disease control in 25% to 40%.

Study conclusions and caveats: Subsequent to radiotherapy plus ipilimumab, tumor-derived TCR clones underwent expansion in blood. Per reports, early blood T cell clone dynamics, plus interferon-beta, forecast response most strongly.

Per germline, CDR1 SGHTA and CDR2 FQGNSA. V was pared by 5 bases and J by 0 bases, with 11 bases between. The length of the CDR3 is 15 residues. Profiled with immunoSEQ multiplex PCR; TCRdb holds only in-frame clones, not every one. The sample has tens of thousands of clones, around 85% seen once. In this sample, this clone turned up once. Its target is not known. The receptor's source is a human donor with non-small cell lung cancer who had a complete response to radiotherapy plus ipilimumab. The chain links TRBV7-2 to TRBJ2-1; a possible D gene is TRBD2 (5 bases). Material: peripheral blood, obtained from a patient treated with radiotherapy plus ipilimumab. CDR3 protein: CASSLRRNSYNEQFF. For the CDR3, the DNA is TGTGCCAGCAGCCTAAGGAGGAACTCCTACAATGAGCAGTTCTTC.